What follows describes a single TCR beta chain. This sample is part of a study of T-cell reconstitution after alpha-beta-depleted transplantation in children. The ends lost 1 base at V and 2 bases at J; junction bases unmatched: 7. This CDR3 has 15 amino acids. Germline-derived CDR1 and CDR2 are DFQATT and SNEGSKA (reference sequence). The library targeted TCRbeta and was prepared with unique molecular identifiers. A single record per CDR3 protein comes from TCRdb applying MiXCR to the PCR reads. The table shows 350,000 to 500,000 distinct CDR3 sequences, with 43% occurring only once. The sample consisted of PBMCs, taken before TCRalphabeta/CD19-depleted stem cell transplant. The source is a girl aged 2 to 10 with aplastic anemia, due to receive a stem cell transplant. The chain uses TRBV20-1 and TRBJ2-5; 7 bases are shared with TRBD2. The CDR3 DNA follows: TGCAGTGCTAGAGTAGCAGCGGGGAAACAAGAGACCCAGTACTTC. The encoded protein is CSARVAAGKQETQYF.